A single sample gave rise to the 19 T cell receptor beta chains below, sequenced in a study of vaccination and CD4 T cells after COVID-19. Treatment reported: roughly 10-day PBMC culture with coronavirus spike peptide pools or control peptides (ViraFEST assay). Their target antigens are unknown. Sequence data for DNA of cultured CD4+ T cells were generated by the Oncomine TCR Beta short-read assay. TCRdb reanalysed the PCR reads using MiXCR and keeps one entry per CDR3 protein. Altogether roughly 20,000 distinct CDR3 sequences are present, 40% to 45% being singletons, with the ten largest covering around 3.2%. The sample here was CD4+ T cells from blood, cultured in vitro, taken after SARS-CoV-2 vaccination. The receptors were sampled from a human donor who had recovered from COVID-19.

The chain is built from TRBV6-1 and TRBJ1-5; the D gene is possibly TRBD1 (5 bases). The germline gives CDR1 MNHNS, CDR2 SASEGT. Trimming took 4 bases from V and 5 from J, leaving 9 bases between them. CDR3 length equals 13 residues. As DNA, the CDR3 is TGTGCCAGCAGTGGCCGAGGGGATCAGCCCCAGCATTTT. Its protein product is CASSGRGDQPQHF.

In its sample, this clonotype was seen once. V and J are TRBV5-1 and TRBJ2-5; 9 positions match TRBD2. Germline CDR1 SGHRS, CDR2 YFSETQ. The V gene end was trimmed by 1 base and the J gene end by 7 bases; junction bases not matched to a gene: 11. This CDR3 has 16 amino acids. This CDR3 reads CASSLSSGAQWGTQYF. CDR3 in DNA: TGCGCCAGCAGCTTGTCTAGCGGGGCGCAGTGGGGGACCCAGTACTTC.

The rearrangement links TRBV10-3 to TRBJ2-7; D is possibly TRBD2 (6 bases). The CDR3 totals 13 residues. Per the germline V gene, CDR1 is ENHRY and CDR2 is SYGVKD. V was trimmed by 10 bases and J by 2 bases, leaving 15 bases between them. CDR3: CATWGTGAYEQYF. CDR3 nucleotides: TGTGCCACCTGGGGGACTGGGGCCTACGAGCAGTACTTC.

CDR3 in amino acids: CASSSRTGLNTGELFF. The CDR3 coding sequence is TGTGCCAGCAGCTCTAGGACAGGACTGAACACCGGGGAGCTGTTTTTT. The chain couples TRBV7-2 to TRBJ2-2, with TRBD1 identical over 7 bases. The CDR3 consists of 16 residues. The V gene end was trimmed by 4 bases and the J gene end by 1 base; junction bases not matched to a gene: 6. Germline CDR1 and CDR2: SGHTA and FQGNSA.

This clonotype has more than one count but fewer than ten. CDR3 loop: CSARVGNTGELFF. The CDR3 nucleotides are TGCAGTGCTAGAGTTGGGAACACCGGGGAGCTGTTTTTT. The chain links TRBV20-1 to TRBJ2-2; D ambiguous. The CDR3 length is 13 residues. Trimming removed 1 base at V and 1 base at J, with 4 bases between. Germline CDR1 is DFQATT and CDR2 is SNEGSKA (reference sequence).

This clonotype was observed a few times. The chain couples TRBV6-1 to TRBJ2-3, with D uncertain. The germline V and J ends were trimmed by 6 bases and 2 bases, with 6 bases remaining between them. The CDR3 consists of 12 residues. Per germline, CDR1 MNHNS and CDR2 SASEGT. The CDR3 DNA sequence: TGTGCCAGCAGGAAATCCACAGATACGCAGTATTTT. Its protein product is CASRKSTDTQYF.

J is TRBJ1-5 and V is TRBV19, with D hard to call. CDR1 and CDR2 from the germline V gene are LNHDA and SQIVND (reference sequence). The V gene lost 6 bases and the J gene lost 0 bases, with 9 bases spanning the gap. CDR3 size: 14 residues. CDR3 loop: CASSNQDSNQPQHF. CDR3 in DNA: TGTGCCAGTAGCAACCAAGATAGCAATCAGCCCCAGCATTTT.

This clonotype turned up a few times. The chain carries TRBV20-1 and TRBJ1-2; D is unresolved. The V gene lost 6 bases and the J gene lost 0 bases, with 8 bases spanning the gap. The CDR3 has 12 residues. Germline values: CDR1 DFQATT, CDR2 SNEGSKA (reference sequence). The CDR3 sequence: CSAPTSNYGYTF. The CDR3 DNA reads as TGCAGTGCCCCGACATCTAACTATGGCTACACCTTC.

This clonotype was detected a few times. This chain links TRBV2 with TRBJ1-5, with 9 bases aligning to TRBD1. The V segment lost 6 bases and the J segment 5 bases; nucleotides outside the gene matches: 5. This CDR3 is 14 amino acids long. In germline, CDR1 is SNHLY, CDR2 FYNNEI. CDR3 DNA: TGTGCCAGCAGAGAGGACAGGGGAGATCAGCCCCAGCATTTT. Residues: CASREDRGDQPQHF.

This clonotype showed up just a few times. The chain employs TRBV10-2 and TRBJ2-7, with 7 bases that match TRBD2. There are 15 residues in the CDR3. Looked up from germline, CDR1 is WSHSY and CDR2 is SAAADI. J gave up 3 bases and V 1 base, and 6 bases lay outside the gene matches. CDR3 sequence: CASSEWAGAGYEQYF. The CDR3 DNA reads as TGCGCCAGCAGTGAGTGGGCGGGAGCGGGCTACGAGCAGTACTTC.

This clonotype was counted between two and nine times. One end of the junction fails to match germline, which may point to a read error. V is TRBV6-5 and J is TRBJ1-6; D remains ambiguous. The CDR3 covers 14 residues. Per the germline V gene, CDR1 is MNHEY and CDR2 is SVGAGI. The CDR3 DNA follows: TGTGCCAGCAGTAACTCCCGAAGGGTTTCACCCCTCCACTTT. It is translated as CASSNSRRVSPLHF.

By proportion, this clonotype is medium-sized. V is TRBV6-1 and J is TRBJ1-5, with TRBD1 matching 7 bases. The germline V gene has CDR1 MNHNS and CDR2 SASEGT. This CDR3 region has 17 residues. The J segment lost 2 bases and the V segment lost 6 bases, leaving 13 bases of the junction unmatched. The CDR3 sequence: CASRLRQGLGGNQPQHF. The CDR3 coding sequence is TGTGCCAGCAGACTCAGACAGGGCCTGGGAGGCAATCAGCCCCAGCATTTT.

V is TRBV20-1 and J is TRBJ2-1; a weak D match, TRBD2 (5 bases). Trimming took off 7 bases at V and 6 bases at J, with 16 bases between the two ends. The CDR3 is 13 residues long. Germline V gene data show CDR1 as DFQATT and CDR2 as SNEGSKA (reference sequence). The DNA for the CDR3 is TGCAGTGGTGACGCGACTACGTCCAATGAGCAGTTCTTC. Protein: CSGDATTSNEQFF.

This clonotype appeared a few times. The gene calls are TRBV28 and TRBJ1-5, with D hard to call. V lost 2 bases, J lost 7 bases, and 9 bases lay in between. CDR1 is MDHEN, CDR2 SYDVKM, per germline. There are 13 residues in the CDR3. DNA of the CDR3: TGTGCCAGCAGTTTACGTCAGGACCAGCCCCAGCATTTT. It yields the protein CASSLRQDQPQHF.

This chain joins TRBV19 and TRBJ2-1; no reliable D call. The CDR3 spans 15 residues. V was cut by 9 bases and J by 2 bases, with 17 bases left in between. CDR1 is LNHDA and CDR2 is SQIVND in the germline V gene (reference sequence). The CDR3 bases are TGTGCCAGCTCAGCGACGCTCCCTCCCTACAATGAGCAGTTCTTC. This sequence encodes CASSATLPPYNEQFF.

The genes are TRBV7-3 and TRBJ2-6; D is possibly TRBD2 (6 bases). Germline CDR1 reads SGHTA; CDR2 reads FQGTGA. The V end lost 3 bases, the J end lost 4 bases, and 10 bases lay between the germline ends. The CDR3 has 15 amino acids. The CDR3 here is CASSFGGVGANVLTF. CDR3 DNA sequence: TGTGCCAGCAGCTTCGGCGGGGTCGGGGCCAACGTCCTGACTTTC.

The chain combines TRBV7-3 with TRBJ2-5; the D gene is possibly TRBD1 (5 bases). Germline-derived CDR1 and CDR2 are SGHTA and FQGTGA. This CDR3 is 13 amino acids long. V lost 5 bases, J lost 1 base, and 8 bases lay in between. Written as DNA, the CDR3 is TGTGCCAGCAGCCCAGGGTCCCAAGAGACCCAGTACTTC. Translating it yields CASSPGSQETQYF.

The chain recombines TRBV20-1 with TRBJ2-1, with 12 bases lining up with TRBD2. The CDR3 consists of 15 residues. CDR1 is DFQATT and CDR2 is SNEGSKA in the germline V gene (reference sequence). V dropped 6 bases and J dropped 4; count of bases not matched to a gene: 7. In DNA form, the CDR3 reads TGCAGTGCCCTCGGACTAGCGGGGCGTTACAATGAGCAGTTCTTC. It codes for CSALGLAGRYNEQFF.

This clonotype was seen only a few times. The chain joins TRBV27 to TRBJ1-6, with 7 nucleotides matching TRBD1. The length of the CDR3 is 15 residues. The germline CDR1 and CDR2 sequences are MNHEY and SMNVEV (reference sequence). Unmatched junction bases numbered 4, after V lost 8 bases and J lost 0 bases. For the CDR3, the DNA is TGTGCCAGCCGGGGACAGAGCTCCTATAATTCACCCCTCCACTTT. It codes for CASRGQSSYNSPLHF.